Following are 4 T cell receptor beta chains from one sample sequenced in a study of T cell changes during pregnancy in multiple sclerosis. TCRdb keeps only in-frame clones here, not all; method: immunoSEQ multiplex PCR. This sample carries about 34,000 clones, 70% to 90% of them seen once, and the ten largest clones take 3.5%. This sample comprised CD8+ T cells from peripheral blood mononuclear cells, obtained in the third trimester of pregnancy. The receptors shown here come from a female donor with multiple sclerosis, enrolled in a pregnancy study.

This clone appeared a single time. The chain is built from TRBV27 and TRBJ2-7, with 9 bases that match TRBD1. The germline V gene encodes CDR1 MNHEY and CDR2 SMNVEV (reference sequence). The trim removed 6 bases at V and 5 bases at J, leaving 5 bases unmatched. This CDR3 contains 13 residues. CDR3 sequence reads: CASRSRDRDEQYF. In nucleotides, the CDR3 is TGTGCCAGCAGGTCCCGGGACAGGGACGAGCAGTACTTC.

This chain uses TRBV7-8 with TRBJ1-1, with D possibly being TRBD1 (5 bases). Germline lookup yields CDR1 SGHVS and CDR2 FQNEAQ. V was pared by 8 bases and J by 6 bases, with 13 bases between. This CDR3 is 12 amino acids long. The CDR3, as DNA: TGTGCCAGCGGGTGGGGGGACCCTGAAGCTTTCTTT. Its translation is CASGWGDPEAFF.

This clone has more than one count but fewer than ten. The rearrangement links TRBV7-3 to TRBJ1-1; 11 bases align to TRBD1. The CDR3 is 16 residues long. V lost 0 bases, J lost 7 bases, and 7 bases stayed unmatched. Germline V lookup: CDR1 SGHTA, CDR2 FQGTGA. Written as DNA, the CDR3 is TGTGCCAGCAGCTTAACCCCGGACAGGGGGCCACATGAAGCTTTCTTT. Translation gives CASSLTPDRGPHEAFF. Supplemented by reference TRBV7-3 and TRBJ1-1, the full variable domain reads GAGVSQTPSNKVTEKGKYVELRCDPISGHTALYWYRQSLGQGPEFLIYFQGTGAADDSGLPNDRFFAVRPEGSVSTLKIQRTERGDSAVYLCASSLTPDRGPHEAFFGQGTRLTVV.

This clone has only one observation. V usage is TRBV27 and J usage is TRBJ2-7; no clear D gene. This CDR3 has 13 amino acids. The V and J ends lost 3 bases and 5 bases respectively, with 11 bases between them. CDR1 and CDR2 from the germline V gene are MNHEY and SMNVEV (reference sequence). This chain's CDR3 is CASSFSRANEQYF. Here the CDR3 DNA reads TGTGCCAGCAGTTTCTCACGAGCGAACGAGCAGTACTTC.